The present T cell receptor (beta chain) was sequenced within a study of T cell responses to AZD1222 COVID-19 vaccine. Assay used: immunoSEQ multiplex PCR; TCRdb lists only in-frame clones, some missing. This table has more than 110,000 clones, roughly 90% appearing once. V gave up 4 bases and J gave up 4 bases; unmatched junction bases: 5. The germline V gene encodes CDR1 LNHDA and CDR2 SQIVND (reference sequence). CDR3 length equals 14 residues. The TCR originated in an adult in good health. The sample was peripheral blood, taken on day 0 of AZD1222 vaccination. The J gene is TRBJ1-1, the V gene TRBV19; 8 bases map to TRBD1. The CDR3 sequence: CASSRDRLVTEAFF. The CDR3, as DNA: TGTGCCAGTAGTAGGGACAGGCTGGTCACTGAAGCTTTCTTT.